This T cell receptor (beta chain) was captured in a study of control samples from healthy donors and cancer patients. Profiled with immunoSEQ multiplex PCR; TCRdb holds only in-frame clones, not every one. The sample includes more than 85,000 clones, 70% to 90% of them seen just once. The junction had 14 bases not matched to a gene; V was cut back by 2 bases and J by 5 bases. This CDR3 comprises 17 residues. Per germline, CDR1 SEHNR and CDR2 FQNEAQ (reference sequence). The specimen sequenced was PBMCs. The source is a woman aged 60-75 years with lung cancer. The chain carries TRBV7-9 and TRBJ2-5; 7 nucleotides line up with TRBD2. The DNA of the CDR3 is TGTGCCAGCAGCTTAAGGAATAGCGGGCCTCTCGAGGAGACCCAGTACTTC. Translated, it gives CASSLRNSGPLEETQYF.